The sequence of this TCR beta chain was determined in a study of CD8+ T cells in alopecia areata. The study's findings and limits: Administration of tofacitinib significantly diminished scalp clonality and expanded CD8+ clones within the top 100.

In each case, RNA was isolated and then reverse transcribed into cDNA as the sequencing template. Profiling relied on immunoSEQ multiplex PCR, and the TCRdb table lists in-frame clones only, not all of them. The sample holds around 200,000 clones, 60% to 70% seen once. Details on this clone: The antigen is unknown. The sample holds other DNA sequences that translate to the same CDR3.

Regarding treatment: oral pan-JAK inhibitor, 5-10 mg twice daily. Germline lookup yields CDR1 SQVTM and CDR2 ANQGSEA. The CDR3 is 13 residues long. V trimming: 6 bases; J trimming: 4 bases; junction bases outside the gene matches: 5. The source material was CD4+ T cells sorted from blood, sampled at week 4, from a patient treated with tofacitinib. This TCR was recovered from a human donor with alopecia areata. The rearrangement links TRBV29-1 to TRBJ1-5; 8 nucleotides align to TRBD1. CDR3: CSVAGTGNQPQHF. The DNA for the CDR3 is TGCAGCGTCGCCGGGACAGGTAATCAGCCCCAGCATTTT.